The sequence of this T cell receptor (beta chain) was determined in a study of T-cell reconstitution after alpha-beta-depleted transplantation in children. Study-wide results and caveats: T-cell numbers and diversity one year post-transplant derived largely from freshly generated T cells.

CDR3 length: 15 residues. The V gene end was trimmed by 3 bases and the J gene end by 7 bases; junction bases not matched to a gene: 7. Germline V CDR1 and CDR2: DFQATT, SNEGSKA (reference sequence). Details on this clonotype: The antigen is not known.

Unique molecular identifiers were used in preparing the TCRbeta library. From the PCR reads, TCRdb called clonotypes with MiXCR, one entry per CDR3 protein. The sample has 700,000 to 950,000 distinct CDR3 sequences; roughly 15% are singletons. The origin of this receptor is a male patient between 5 and 17 years old who had a stem cell transplant for acute lymphoblastic leukemia, so the T cells may come from the graft donor. The starting material was PBMCs, mostly from graft donor cells, obtained 360 days after TCRalphabeta/CD19-depleted stem cell transplant. The chain joins TRBV20-1 to TRBJ2-1; TRBD2 agrees at 12 bases. CDR3 sequence reads: CSASPSGRAGNEQFF. DNA for the CDR3: TGCAGTGCTAGTCCTAGCGGGAGGGCCGGGAATGAGCAGTTCTTC.